This T cell receptor beta chain was profiled in a study of cytomegalovirus exposure and HLA in healthy donors. The PCR used 60 Vbeta and 13 Jbeta primers. Produced via immunoSEQ multiplex PCR; TCRdb's table is partial and in-frame only. The table lists 130,000 to 150,000 clones, under 85% of them singletons. All donors participated as healthy donors of bone marrow. The sequencing input was PBMCs. The sequence was obtained from a woman between 40 and 55 years old in good health and CMV-seropositive.

The CDR3 spells CASRPQTGRSGANVLTF. Here the CDR3 DNA reads TGTGCCAGCAGGCCTCAGACAGGGCGATCTGGGGCCAACGTCCTGACTTTC. The chain recombines TRBV28 with TRBJ2-6; the match to TRBD1 covers 7 bases. CDR3 length equals 17 residues. Germline lookup yields CDR1 MDHEN and CDR2 SYDVKM. V gave up 6 bases and J gave up 1 base; unmatched junction bases: 9. The full variable domain, its missing parts supplied by reference TRBV28 and TRBJ2-6, is DVKVTQSSRYLVKRTGEKVFLECVQDMDHENMFWYRQDPGLGLRLIYFSYDVKMKEKGDIPEGYSVSREKKERFSLILESASTNQTSMYLCASRPQTGRSGANVLTFGAGSRLTVL.